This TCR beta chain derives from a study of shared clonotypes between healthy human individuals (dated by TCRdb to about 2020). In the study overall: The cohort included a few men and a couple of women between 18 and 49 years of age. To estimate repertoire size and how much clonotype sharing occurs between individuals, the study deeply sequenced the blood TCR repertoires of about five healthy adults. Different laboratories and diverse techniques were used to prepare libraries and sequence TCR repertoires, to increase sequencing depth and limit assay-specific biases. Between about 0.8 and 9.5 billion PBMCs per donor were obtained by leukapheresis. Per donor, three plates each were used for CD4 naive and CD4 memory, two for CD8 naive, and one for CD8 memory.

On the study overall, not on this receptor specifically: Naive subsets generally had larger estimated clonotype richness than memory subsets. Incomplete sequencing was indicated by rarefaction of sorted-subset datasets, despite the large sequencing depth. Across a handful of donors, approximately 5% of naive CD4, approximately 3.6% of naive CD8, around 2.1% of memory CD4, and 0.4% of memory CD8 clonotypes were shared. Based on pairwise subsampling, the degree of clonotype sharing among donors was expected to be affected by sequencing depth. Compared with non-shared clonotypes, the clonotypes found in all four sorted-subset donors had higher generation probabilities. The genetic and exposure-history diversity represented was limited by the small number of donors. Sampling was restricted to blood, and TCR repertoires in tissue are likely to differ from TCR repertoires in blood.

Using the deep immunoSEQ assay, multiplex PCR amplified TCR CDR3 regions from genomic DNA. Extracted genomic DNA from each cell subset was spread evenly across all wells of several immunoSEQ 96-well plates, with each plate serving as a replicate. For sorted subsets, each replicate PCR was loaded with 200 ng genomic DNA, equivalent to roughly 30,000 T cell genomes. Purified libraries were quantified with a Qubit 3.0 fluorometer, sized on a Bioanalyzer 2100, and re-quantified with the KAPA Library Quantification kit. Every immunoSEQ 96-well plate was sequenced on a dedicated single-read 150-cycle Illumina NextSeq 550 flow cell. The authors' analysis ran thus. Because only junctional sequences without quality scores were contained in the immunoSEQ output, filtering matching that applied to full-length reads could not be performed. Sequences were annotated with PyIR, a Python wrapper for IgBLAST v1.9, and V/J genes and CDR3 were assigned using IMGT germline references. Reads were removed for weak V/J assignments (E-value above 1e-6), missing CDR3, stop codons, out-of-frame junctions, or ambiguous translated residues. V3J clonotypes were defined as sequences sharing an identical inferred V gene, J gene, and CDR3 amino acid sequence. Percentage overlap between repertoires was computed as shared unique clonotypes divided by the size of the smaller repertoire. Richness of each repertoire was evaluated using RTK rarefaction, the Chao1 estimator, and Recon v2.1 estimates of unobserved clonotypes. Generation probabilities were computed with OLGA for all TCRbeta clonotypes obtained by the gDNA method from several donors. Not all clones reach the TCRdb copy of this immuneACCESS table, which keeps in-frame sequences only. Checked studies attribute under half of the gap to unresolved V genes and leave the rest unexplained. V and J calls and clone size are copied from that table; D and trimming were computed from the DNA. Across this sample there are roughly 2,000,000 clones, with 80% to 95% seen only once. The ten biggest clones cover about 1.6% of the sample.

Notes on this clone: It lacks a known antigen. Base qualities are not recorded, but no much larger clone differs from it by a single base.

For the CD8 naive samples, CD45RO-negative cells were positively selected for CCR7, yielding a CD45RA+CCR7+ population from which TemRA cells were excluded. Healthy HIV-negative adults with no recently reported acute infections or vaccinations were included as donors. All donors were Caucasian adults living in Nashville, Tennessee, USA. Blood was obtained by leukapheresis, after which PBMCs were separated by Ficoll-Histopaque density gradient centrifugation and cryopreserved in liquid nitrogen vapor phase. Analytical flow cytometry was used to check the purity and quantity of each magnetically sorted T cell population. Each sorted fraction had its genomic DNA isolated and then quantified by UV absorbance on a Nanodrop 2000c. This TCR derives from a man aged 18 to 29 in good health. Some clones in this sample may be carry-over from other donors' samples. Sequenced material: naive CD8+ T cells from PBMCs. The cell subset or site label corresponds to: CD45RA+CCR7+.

The nucleotides are TGTGCCAGCAGGGTGGCGGGAGAGCGGGAGCAGTTCTTC. Translated, it reads CASRVAGEREQFF. The chain is assembled from TRBV7-3 and TRBJ2-1; 7 bases in between match TRBD2. From a lookup of the germline V gene, CDR1 and CDR2 are SGHTA and FQGTGA. The CDR3 goes from the cysteine to the phenylalanine over 13 residues. Only CDR3 DNA remains: 39 bases, in frame from the first base. V loses 6 bases at its end and J loses 10 bases; junction bases beyond the gene matches: 9.